Listed below are T cell receptor beta chains from one sample, sequenced in a study of cytomegalovirus exposure and HLA in healthy donors. Profiled with immunoSEQ multiplex PCR; TCRdb holds only in-frame clones, not every one. The repertoire holds under 150,000 clones, with approximately 80% as singletons. Sequencing was performed on PBMCs. The receptors shown here come from a woman aged 40 to 55 in good health and CMV-seronegative. The CDR3 runs from the conserved cysteine through the conserved F or W. D genes are given only for firm matches. The size field is filled for only some rows; it gives once, few, many or a size class.

J gene	V gene	clone size	D gene	CDR3 protein	CDR3 DNA
TRBJ2-5	TRBV5-5	few	TRBD1	CASSFGQGLYQETQYF	TGTGCCAGCAGTTTCGGACAGGGATTGTACCAAGAGACCCAGTACTTC
TRBJ2-1	TRBV4-2	once	-	CASSQDLVSYNEQFF	TGTGCCAGCAGCCAAGATCTAGTATCCTACAATGAGCAGTTCTTC
TRBJ2-2	TRBV18	-	TRBD2	CASSPLADPDTGELFF	TGTGCCAGCTCACCTCTAGCGGATCCGGACACCGGGGAGCTGTTTTTT
TRBJ1-6	TRBV5-1	-	-	CASSLDGSSYNSPLHF	TGCGCCAGCAGCTTGGATGGCAGCTCCTATAATTCACCCCTCCACTTT
TRBJ1-2	TRBV2	few	-	CASTGGPTNYGYTF	TGTGCCAGCACTGGAGGGCCGACTAACTATGGCTACACCTTC
TRBJ2-3	TRBV10-3	-	-	CAISEQIPDTQYF	TGTGCCATCAGTGAGCAAATCCCAGATACGCAGTATTTT
TRBJ1-5	TRBV4-1	-	-	CASSQRQGTNQPQHF	TGCGCCAGCAGCCAACGGCAGGGAACAAATCAGCCCCAGCATTTT
TRBJ2-5	TRBV2	few	TRBD2	CASSEGLAGAQTQYF	TGTGCCAGCAGTGAGGGACTAGCGGGAGCACAGACCCAGTACTTC
TRBJ1-4	TRBV5-1	-	-	CASSFQGTPNEKLFF	TGCGCCAGCAGCTTTCAGGGAACCCCTAATGAAAAACTGTTTTTT
TRBJ2-1	TRBV7-8	-	TRBD2	CASSRQRAASGDNEQFF	TGTGCCAGCAGCCGACAGCGGGCGGCTAGCGGGGATAATGAGCAGTTCTTC
TRBJ1-5	TRBV19	few	TRBD1	CASYRDSGLPNQPQHF	TGTGCCAGCTACCGGGACAGCGGGCTCCCCAATCAGCCCCAGCATTTT
TRBJ1-2	TRBV5-1	-	TRBD1	CASSPGQGENYGYTF	TGCGCCAGCAGCCCCGGGCAGGGGGAGAACTATGGCTACACCTTC
TRBJ2-3	TRBV7-9	-	-	CSSSFWTNTDTQYF	TGTTCCAGCAGCTTCTGGACAAACACAGATACGCAGTATTTT
TRBJ2-2	TRBV6-6	-	-	CASSTMGGVGAGELFF	TGTGCCAGCAGTACCATGGGCGGGGTGGGGGCCGGGGAGCTGTTTTTT
TRBJ1-2	TRBV18	-	TRBD1	CASSPTGAGYGYTF	TGTGCCAGCTCACCTACAGGGGCGGGCTATGGCTACACCTTC
TRBJ1-2	TRBV10-1	-	TRBD1	CASSESTQGVGGYTF	TGCGCCAGCAGTGAGTCGACGCAGGGGGTAGGTGGCTACACCTTC
TRBJ2-1	TRBV5-4	-	TRBD1	CASSEVPGQLKMEQFF	TGTGCCAGCAGCGAAGTTCCGGGACAGCTTAAGATGGAGCAGTTCTTC
TRBJ1-2	TRBV5-4	few	TRBD1	CASSPSTGVSYGYTF	TGTGCCAGCAGCCCCTCTACAGGGGTAAGCTATGGCTACACCTTC
TRBJ2-4	TRBV19	-	TRBD2	CASSISLGGTSGGPAYF	TGTGCCAGTAGTATAAGCCTGGGGGGGACTAGCGGGGGCCCTGCCTACTTC
TRBJ1-1	TRBV5-1	-	TRBD1	CASSNTQGASEAFF	TGCGCCAGCAGCAACACACAGGGGGCTTCTGAAGCTTTCTTT
TRBJ1-2	TRBV6-1	-	TRBD1	CASSESSGQGLRGYGYTF	TGTGCCAGCAGTGAGTCCTCGGGACAGGGTCTCCGGGGCTATGGCTACACCTTC
TRBJ2-3	TRBV5-4	-	TRBD1	CASSLRTGGTDTQYF	TGTGCCAGCAGCCTTAGAACAGGGGGCACAGATACGCAGTATTTT
TRBJ2-5	TRBV28	-	TRBD1	CASRGKGAGKETQYF	TGTGCCAGCAGGGGGAAGGGGGCGGGTAAGGAGACCCAGTACTTC
TRBJ1-1	TRBV5-1	-	TRBD1	CASSQGTGAEAFF	TGCGCCAGCAGCCAGGGGACAGGGGCTGAAGCTTTCTTT
TRBJ1-1	TRBV7-6	-	-	CASSPQGLTMNTEAFF	TGTGCCAGCAGCCCCCAGGGCCTTACAATGAACACTGAAGCTTTCTTT
TRBJ1-1	TRBV4-1	-	-	CASRQPSRVRGTEAFF	TGCGCCAGCAGGCAACCTTCCAGGGTAAGAGGCACTGAAGCTTTCTTT
TRBJ1-1	TRBV7-9	-	TRBD1	CASSGQGRTEAFF	TGTGCCAGCAGCGGACAGGGTAGAACTGAAGCTTTCTTT
TRBJ2-2	TRBV5-4	-	TRBD2	CASSPTLSSGGPTGELFF	TGTGCCAGCAGCCCGACCCTTTCTAGCGGGGGGCCCACCGGGGAGCTGTTTTTT
TRBJ2-2	TRBV7-6	-	TRBD2	CASSPGTSGPTGELFF	TGTGCCAGCAGCCCAGGGACTAGCGGGCCCACCGGGGAGCTGTTTTTT
TRBJ2-7	TRBV18	-	-	CASSPGARIVYEQYF	TGTGCCAGCTCACCGGGAGCGAGGATAGTCTACGAGCAGTACTTC
TRBJ1-2	TRBV21-1	-	-	CASRDSVYGYTF	TGTGCCAGCCGGGACAGCGTATATGGCTACACCTTC
TRBJ1-6	TRBV19	-	-	CATPRRRTYNSPLHF	TGTGCCACGCCTAGGAGGCGAACCTATAATTCACCCCTCCACTTT
TRBJ2-3	TRBV6-5	-	-	CASSYSMFPAADTQYF	TGTGCCAGCAGTTACTCGATGTTCCCCGCGGCAGATACGCAGTATTTT
TRBJ1-1	TRBV10-1	-	TRBD1	CASSAGTGGTEAFF	TGCGCCAGCAGCGCCGGGACAGGGGGCACTGAAGCTTTCTTT
TRBJ1-2	TRBV28	once	TRBD1	CASSINRGSFYGYTF	TGTGCCAGCAGTATCAACAGGGGGTCCTTTTATGGCTACACCTTC
TRBJ2-4	TRBV29-1	-	TRBD1	CSVGTGEGSIQYF	TGCAGCGTTGGGACAGGGGAGGGGAGCATTCAGTACTTC
TRBJ1-5	TRBV30	-	-	CAWSWRQYNQPQHF	TGTGCCTGGAGTTGGCGACAGTACAATCAGCCCCAGCATTTT
TRBJ1-1	TRBV13	-	-	CASSLGVGGARNTEAFF	TGTGCCAGCAGCTTAGGGGTCGGAGGGGCCCGGAACACTGAAGCTTTCTTT
TRBJ2-7	TRBV11-2	-	-	CASSLDPGYEQYF	TGTGCCAGCAGCTTAGATCCCGGTTACGAGCAGTACTTC
TRBJ1-5	TRBV28	-	-	CASGGSLNNQPQHF	TGTGCCAGCGGCGGGAGTCTGAACAATCAGCCCCAGCATTTT
TRBJ2-1	TRBV18	-	-	CASSPLTPPEQFF	TGTGCCAGCTCACCACTGACACCACCAGAGCAGTTCTTC
TRBJ2-3	TRBV6-4	-	TRBD2	CASSKGTSGSSAQYF	TGTGCCAGCAGCAAAGGGACTAGCGGGAGTAGTGCGCAGTATTTT
TRBJ2-7	TRBV28	-	TRBD1	CASSFGQERLGEQYF	TGTGCCAGCAGTTTTGGACAGGAGCGTTTGGGGGAGCAGTACTTC
TRBJ1-2	TRBV18	-	TRBD1	CASPSSSGQGNYGYTF	TGTGCCAGCCCGTCTAGCTCGGGACAGGGGAACTATGGCTACACCTTC
TRBJ2-6	TRBV2	few	-	CASSDRAGANVLTF	TGTGCCAGCAGTGACAGGGCTGGGGCCAACGTCCTGACTTTC
TRBJ1-2	TRBV6-1	-	-	CVGGLANYGYTF	TGCGTGGGGGGGCTAGCTAACTATGGCTACACCTTC
TRBJ1-5	TRBV30	few	TRBD1	CAWSVMGQGGNQPQHF	TGTGCCTGGAGTGTAATGGGACAGGGAGGCAATCAGCCCCAGCATTTT
TRBJ1-1	TRBV9	-	-	CASSVGGPMNTEAFF	TGTGCCAGCAGCGTAGGAGGGCCCATGAACACTGAAGCTTTCTTT
TRBJ1-2	TRBV28	few	-	CASSRAGANYGYTF	TGTGCCAGCAGCAGGGCTGGAGCGAACTATGGCTACACCTTC
TRBJ2-3	TRBV2	-	-	CASYDSGRTDTQYF	TGTGCCAGCTATGACAGTGGACGAACAGATACGCAGTATTTT
TRBJ1-2	TRBV19	-	-	CASSRTYVGAANYGYTF	TGTGCCAGTTCCCGAACTTACGTAGGGGCGGCTAACTATGGCTACACCTTC
TRBJ2-7	TRBV6-1	-	TRBD2	CASSEASGAGSYEQYF	TGTGCCAGCAGTGAAGCCAGCGGGGCCGGCTCCTACGAGCAGTACTTC
TRBJ1-1	TRBV14	-	-	CASSHKWGVVAEAFF	TGTGCCAGCAGCCACAAGTGGGGGGTCGTTGCTGAAGCTTTCTTT
TRBJ1-1	TRBV6-4	-	TRBD1	CASSLQGATEAFF	TGTGCCAGCAGTTTACAGGGGGCCACTGAAGCTTTCTTT
TRBJ1-4	TRBV7-9	-	TRBD1	CATPGQRVGKLFF	TGTGCCACCCCGGGACAGAGGGTAGGAAAACTGTTTTTT
TRBJ1-3	TRBV7-9	few	TRBD1	CASSPGTGSGNTIYF	TGTGCCAGCAGCCCGGGGACAGGGTCTGGAAACACCATATATTTT
TRBJ2-6	TRBV19	few	-	CASSIPFSGANVLTF	TGTGCCAGTAGTATTCCGTTCTCTGGGGCCAACGTCCTGACTTTC